This paragraph covers one TCR beta chain sequence. This sample is part of a study of cytomegalovirus exposure and HLA in healthy donors. This CDR3 spans 15 amino acids. Trimming left V 2 bases short and J 2 bases short, with 11 bases between. The germline V gene encodes CDR1 KGHSH and CDR2 LQKENI. Use of 60 Vbeta and 13 Jbeta primers characterized the PCR. The repertoire was sequenced with immunoSEQ multiplex PCR; TCRdb's copy has only in-frame clones and lacks some. The sample includes around 150,000 clones, 68% of them seen just once. The sequencing sample was made of PBMCs. This chain links TRBV18 with TRBJ2-3, with D perhaps TRBD2 (6 bases). The receptor was isolated from a woman aged 40 to 50 in good health and CMV-seropositive. The CDR3 DNA reads TGTGCCAGCTCACCATCGGAGGGATACACAGATACGCAGTATTTT. Translation gives CASSPSEGYTDTQYF.